These T cell receptor beta chains were read from a single sample in a study of post-analysis software for immune sequencing data. TCRdb passed the PCR reads through MiXCR, listing each CDR3 protein once. Found here are about 160,000 distinct CDR3 sequences, 35% to 40% of them singletons; the top ten hold 28%. Specimen: blood, collected after autologous hematopoietic stem cell transplantation. The receptor set was obtained from a girl between 5 and 17 years old with multiple sclerosis. Both conserved end residues are part of each CDR3. D genes are given only for firm matches. Some rows mark clone size as missing; the rest say once, few, many or name a class of expanded clone.

D,J,V,size,DNA,CDR3
.,TRBJ2-7,TRBV18,.,TGTGCCAGCTCACCGCCTACAGGGAGAGACGAGCAGTACTTC,CASSPPTGRDEQYF
TRBD2,TRBJ2-1,TRBV20-1,many,TGCAGTGCTCGACTAGCGGGAGGTCTACAATCCTACAATGAGCAGTTCTTC,CSARLAGGLQSYNEQFF
.,TRBJ1-5,TRBV14,.,TGTGCCAGCAGCCTCACATCAGGTATCAGCAATCAGCCCCAGCATTTT,CASSLTSGISNQPQHF
.,TRBJ2-5,TRBV7-3,many,TGTGCCAGCAGCTTATATGGGACTCAAGAGACCCAGTACTTC,CASSLYGTQETQYF
.,TRBJ2-5,TRBV29-1,few,TGCAGCGTTGAAGGGGTGACCCAAGAGACCCAGTACTTC,CSVEGVTQETQYF
.,TRBJ1-4,TRBV9,.,TGTGCCAGCAGCGTATCTTTTGGTGAAAAACTGTTTTTT,CASSVSFGEKLFF
TRBD2,TRBJ2-5,TRBV20-1,few,TGCAGTGCGAGAAGTCGCGGGAGGGGAGGAGAGACCCAGTACTTC,CSARSRGRGGETQYF
TRBD1,TRBJ1-2,TRBV2,.,TGTGCCTCAGCGGTGGGACAGGGGACTAACTATGGCTACACCTTC,CASAVGQGTNYGYTF
.,TRBJ2-7,TRBV10-1,.,TGCGCCAGCAGTGACGGCTGCGAGCAGTACTTC,CASSDGCEQYF
.,TRBJ2-7,TRBV3-1,.,TGTGCCAGCAGCCAAGTCAGGAGCTCCTACGAGCAGTACTTC,CASSQVRSSYEQYF
.,TRBJ2-7,TRBV6-2/TRBV6-3,once,TGTGCCAGCAGTTACTCTCTCGGCGAGTCGGAGCAGTACTTC,CASSYSLGESEQYF
.,TRBJ2-1,TRBV20-1,few,TGCAGTGCCTACCGGTCGAACTCCTACAATGAGCAGTTCTTC,CSAYRSNSYNEQFF
.,TRBJ2-1,TRBV28,.,TGTGCCAGCAGTTTCGCGGGGGCTGATCAGTTCTTC,CASSFAGADQFF
.,TRBJ2-7,TRBV6-6,.,TGTGCCAGCAGTTACGTCAGCTACTACGAGCAGTACTTC,CASSYVSYYEQYF
.,TRBJ2-5,TRBV5-5,.,TGTGCCAGCAGCTTGGCCGCCGGGCAAGAGACCCAGTACTTC,CASSLAAGQETQYF
TRBD1,TRBJ2-3,TRBV12-3/TRBV12-4,.,TGTGCCAGCAGTTTCGACAGGGGTTGGGATACGCAGTATTTT,CASSFDRGWDTQYF
TRBD1,TRBJ1-2,TRBV29-1,.,TGCAGCGTCGGTGGACAGGGGGCAAGATATGGCTACACCTTC,CSVGGQGARYGYTF
.,TRBJ2-3,TRBV20-1,few,TGCAGTGCCCGTAGAGTGGGAAGCACAGATACGCAGTATTTT,CSARRVGSTDTQYF
.,TRBJ2-1,TRBV21-1,many,TGTGCCAGCAGCAAAAGACGGGTCAGCTCCTACAATGAGCAGTTCTTC,CASSKRRVSSYNEQFF
TRBD1,TRBJ1-4,TRBV24-1,.,TGTGCCACCAGTGATCCGGGACAGGGGAATGAAAAACTGTTTTTT,CATSDPGQGNEKLFF
.,TRBJ2-7,TRBV6-2/TRBV6-3,.,TGTGCCAGCGGAGGGTTCGGGGGGCCCCTTTCCTACGAGCAGTACTTC,CASGGFGGPLSYEQYF
TRBD2,TRBJ2-1,TRBV12-3/TRBV12-4,.,TGTGCCAGCAGTTACAGCGGGAGGCCCCATGAGCAGTTCTTC,CASSYSGRPHEQFF
.,TRBJ2-7,TRBV12-3/TRBV12-4,few,TGTGCCAGCAGTTTGTGTCCGGGGTGCGAGCAGTACTTC,CASSLCPGCEQYF
.,TRBJ1-1,TRBV6-1,once,TGTGCCAGCAGTCCCCGTGGGCTTTTGGGGGATGAAGCTTTCTTT,CASSPRGLLGDEAFF
.,TRBJ2-6,TRBV6-1,once,TGTGCCAGCAGTGAACAAAACTCTGGGGCCAACGTCCTGACTTTC,CASSEQNSGANVLTF
.,TRBJ1-1,TRBV14,.,TGTGCCAGCAGCCATGGAATCGGGACTGAAGCTTTCTTT,CASSHGIGTEAFF
.,TRBJ1-1,TRBV15,.,TGTGCCACCAGCAGGGGGGACACCTCGAACACTGAAGCTTTCTTT,CATSRGDTSNTEAFF
.,TRBJ1-4,TRBV29-1,few,TGCAGCGTTTCGTGGCAGAGGAATGAAAAACTGTTTTTT,CSVSWQRNEKLFF
.,TRBJ1-2,TRBV6-1,many,TGTGCCAGCAGTGATGGCAGGAGTCGCTATGGCTACACCTTC,CASSDGRSRYGYTF
TRBD2,TRBJ2-1,TRBV15,.,TGTGCCACCAGCAGAGTCCCCGGGACTAGCGGGAGTAACAATGAGCAGTTCTTC,CATSRVPGTSGSNNEQFF
.,TRBJ1-2,TRBV27,.,TGTGCCAGCAGGTTAAGTTGGAGGGACTATGGCTACACCTTC,CASRLSWRDYGYTF
.,TRBJ2-7,TRBV15,.,TGTGCCACCAGCAGAGAGGGCACCCCGTACAATGAGCAGTACTTC,CATSREGTPYNEQYF
.,TRBJ2-7,TRBV15,few,TGTGCCACCAGCAGCCAGCGGCACTACGAGCAGTACTTC,CATSSQRHYEQYF
.,TRBJ2-3,TRBV7-3,.,TGTACCAGCAGCTTAAGTCCCACAAATACGCAGTATTTT,CTSSLSPTNTQYF
.,TRBJ1-2,TRBV7-9,.,TGTGCCAGCAGGCGGACAGATCAGTATGGCTACACCTTC,CASRRTDQYGYTF
TRBD1,TRBJ2-7,TRBV12-3/TRBV12-4,many,TGTGCCAGCAGTCAGTCCGGGACAGCGCCCTACGAGCAGTACTTC,CASSQSGTAPYEQYF
TRBD1,TRBJ2-1,TRBV3-1,few,TGTGCCAGCAGCCAAGGGACAGGGTGGGTCGATGAGCAGTTCTTC,CASSQGTGWVDEQFF